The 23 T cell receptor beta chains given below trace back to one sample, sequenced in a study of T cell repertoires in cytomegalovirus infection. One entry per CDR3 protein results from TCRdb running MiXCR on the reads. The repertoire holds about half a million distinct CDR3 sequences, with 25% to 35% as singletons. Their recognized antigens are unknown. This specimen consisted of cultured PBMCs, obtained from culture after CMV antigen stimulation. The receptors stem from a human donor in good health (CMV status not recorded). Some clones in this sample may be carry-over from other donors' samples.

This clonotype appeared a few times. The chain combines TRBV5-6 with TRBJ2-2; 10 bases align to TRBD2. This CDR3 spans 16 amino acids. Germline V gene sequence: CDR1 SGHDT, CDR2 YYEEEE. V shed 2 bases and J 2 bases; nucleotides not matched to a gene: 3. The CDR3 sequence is CASSFTSGANTGELFF. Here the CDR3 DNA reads TGTGCCAGCAGCTTCACTAGCGGGGCCAACACCGGGGAGCTGTTTTTT.

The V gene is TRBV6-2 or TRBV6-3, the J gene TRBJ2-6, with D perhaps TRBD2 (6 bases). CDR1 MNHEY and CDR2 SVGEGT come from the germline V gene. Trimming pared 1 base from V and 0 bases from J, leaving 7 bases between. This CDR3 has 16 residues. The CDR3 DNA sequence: TGTGCCAGCAGTTACTTCGGGGGCTCTGGGGCCAACGTCCTGACTTTC. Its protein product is CASSYFGGSGANVLTF.

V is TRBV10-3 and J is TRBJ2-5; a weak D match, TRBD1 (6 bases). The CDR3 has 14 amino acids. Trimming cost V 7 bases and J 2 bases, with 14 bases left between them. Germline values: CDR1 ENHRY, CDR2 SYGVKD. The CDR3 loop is CAITRDKGQETQYF. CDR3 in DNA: TGTGCCATCACCCGGGACAAAGGGCAAGAGACCCAGTACTTC.

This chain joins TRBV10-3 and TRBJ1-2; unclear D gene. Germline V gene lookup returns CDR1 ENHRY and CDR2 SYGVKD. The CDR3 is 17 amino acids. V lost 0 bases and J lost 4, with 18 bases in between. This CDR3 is CAISESTLIGFAYGYTF. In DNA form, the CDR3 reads TGTGCCATCAGTGAGTCGACCCTGATAGGGTTCGCCTATGGCTACACCTTC.

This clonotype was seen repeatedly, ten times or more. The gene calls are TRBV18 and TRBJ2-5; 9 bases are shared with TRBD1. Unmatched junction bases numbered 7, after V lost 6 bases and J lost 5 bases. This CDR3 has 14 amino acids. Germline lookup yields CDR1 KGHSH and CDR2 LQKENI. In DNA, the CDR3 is TGTGCCAGCTCTCAGGACAGGGGACGGGAGACCCAGTACTTC. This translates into CASSQDRGRETQYF.

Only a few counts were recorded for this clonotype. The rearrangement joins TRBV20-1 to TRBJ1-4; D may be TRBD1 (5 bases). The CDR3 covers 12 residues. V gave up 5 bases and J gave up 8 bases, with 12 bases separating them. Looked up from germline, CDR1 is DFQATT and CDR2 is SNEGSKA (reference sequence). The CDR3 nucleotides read TGCAGTGCTCCTTCAAACAGGGAAAAACTGTTTTTT. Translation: CSAPSNREKLFF.

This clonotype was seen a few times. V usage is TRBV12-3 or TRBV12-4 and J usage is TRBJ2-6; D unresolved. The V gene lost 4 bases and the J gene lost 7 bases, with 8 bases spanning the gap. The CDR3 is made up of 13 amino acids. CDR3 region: CASSWGPANVLTF. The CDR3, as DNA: TGTGCCAGCAGTTGGGGTCCCGCCAACGTCCTGACTTTC.

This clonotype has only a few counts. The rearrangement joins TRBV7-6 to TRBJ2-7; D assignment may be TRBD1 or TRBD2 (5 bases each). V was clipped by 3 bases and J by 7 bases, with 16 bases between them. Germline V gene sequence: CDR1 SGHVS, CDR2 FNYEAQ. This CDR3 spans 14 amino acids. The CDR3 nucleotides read TGTGCCAGCAGCTTTCCAGGGAGTTATTCAGAGCAGTACTTC. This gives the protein CASSFPGSYSEQYF. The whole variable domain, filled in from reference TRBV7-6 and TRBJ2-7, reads GAGVSQSPRYKVTKRGQDVALRCDPISGHVSLYWYRQALGQGPEFLTYFNYEAQQDKSGLPNDRFSAERPEGSISTLTIQRTEQRDSAMYRCASSFPGSYSEQYFGPGTRLTVT.

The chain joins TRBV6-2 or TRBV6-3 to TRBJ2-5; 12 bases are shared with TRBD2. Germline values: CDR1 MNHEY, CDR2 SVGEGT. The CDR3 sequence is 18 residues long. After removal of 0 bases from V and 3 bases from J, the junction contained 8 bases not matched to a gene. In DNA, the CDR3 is TGTGCCAGCAGTTACTCGACTAGCGGGAGTATCGCCGAAGAGACCCAGTACTTC. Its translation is CASSYSTSGSIAEETQYF.

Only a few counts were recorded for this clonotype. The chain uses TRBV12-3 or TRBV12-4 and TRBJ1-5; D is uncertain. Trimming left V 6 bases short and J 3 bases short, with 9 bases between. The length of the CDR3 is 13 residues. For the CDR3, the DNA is TGTGCCAGCAGGCAGACTGTCAATCAGCCCCAGCATTTT. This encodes CASRQTVNQPQHF.

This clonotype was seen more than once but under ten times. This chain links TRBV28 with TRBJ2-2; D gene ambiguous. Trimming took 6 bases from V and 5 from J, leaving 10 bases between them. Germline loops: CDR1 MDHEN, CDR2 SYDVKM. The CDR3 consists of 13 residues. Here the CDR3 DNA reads TGTGCCAGCAGGCGTGGGGTAACCGGGGAGCTGTTTTTT. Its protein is CASRRGVTGELFF.

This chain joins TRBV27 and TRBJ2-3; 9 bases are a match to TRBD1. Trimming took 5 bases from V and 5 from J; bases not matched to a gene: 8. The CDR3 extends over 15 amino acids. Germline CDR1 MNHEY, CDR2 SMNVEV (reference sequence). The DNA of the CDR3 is TGTGCCAGCAGTCCAGGGACAGGGTTGGGAGATACGCAGTATTTT. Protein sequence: CASSPGTGLGDTQYF.

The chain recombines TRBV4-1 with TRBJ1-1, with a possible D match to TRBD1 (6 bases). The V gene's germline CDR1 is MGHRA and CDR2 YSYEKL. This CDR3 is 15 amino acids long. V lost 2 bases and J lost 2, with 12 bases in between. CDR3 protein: CASSQSQGKNTEAFF. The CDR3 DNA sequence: TGCGCCAGCAGCCAATCACAGGGCAAAAACACTGAAGCTTTCTTT.

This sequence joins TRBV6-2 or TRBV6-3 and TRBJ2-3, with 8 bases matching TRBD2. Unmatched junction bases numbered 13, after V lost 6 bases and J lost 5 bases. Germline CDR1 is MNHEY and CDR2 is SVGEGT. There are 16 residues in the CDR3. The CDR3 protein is CASRRIGLASGDTQYF. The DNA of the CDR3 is TGTGCCAGCAGACGAATTGGACTAGCCTCTGGAGATACGCAGTATTTT.

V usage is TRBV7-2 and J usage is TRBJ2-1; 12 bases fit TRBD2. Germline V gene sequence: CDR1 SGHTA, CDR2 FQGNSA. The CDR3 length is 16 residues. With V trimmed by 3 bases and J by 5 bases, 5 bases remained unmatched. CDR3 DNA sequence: TGTGCCAGCAGCTTGACTAGCGGGAGCTCGGACAATGAGCAGTTCTTC. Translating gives CASSLTSGSSDNEQFF. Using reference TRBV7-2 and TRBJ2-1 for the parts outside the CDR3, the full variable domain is GAGVSQSPSNKVTEKGKDVELRCDPISGHTALYWYRQSLGQGLEFLIYFQGNSAPDKSGLPSDRFSAERTGGSVSTLTIQRTQQEDSAVYLCASSLTSGSSDNEQFFGPGTRLTVL.

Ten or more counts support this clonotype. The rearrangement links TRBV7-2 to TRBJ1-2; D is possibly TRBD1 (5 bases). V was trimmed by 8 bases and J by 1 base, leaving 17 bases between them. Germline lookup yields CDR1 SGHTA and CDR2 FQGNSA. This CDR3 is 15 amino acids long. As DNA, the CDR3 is TGTGCCAGCGCCGAGAGTGACAGCCTTAACTATGGCTACACCTTC. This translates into CASAESDSLNYGYTF.

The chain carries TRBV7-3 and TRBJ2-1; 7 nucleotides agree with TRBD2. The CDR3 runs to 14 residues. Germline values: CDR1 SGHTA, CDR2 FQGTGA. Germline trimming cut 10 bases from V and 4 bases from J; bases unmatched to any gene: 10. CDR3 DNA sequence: TGTGCCAACAGTAAGGGAGGGGTTTACAATGAGCAGTTCTTC. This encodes CANSKGGVYNEQFF.

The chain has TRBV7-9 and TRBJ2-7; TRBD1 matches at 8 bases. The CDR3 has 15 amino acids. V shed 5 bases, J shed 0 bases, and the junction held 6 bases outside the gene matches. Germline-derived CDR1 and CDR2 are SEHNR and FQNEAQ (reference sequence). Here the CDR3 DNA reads TGTGCCAGCAGCCGCGGACAGGGTATCTCCTACGAGCAGTACTTC. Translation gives CASSRGQGISYEQYF.

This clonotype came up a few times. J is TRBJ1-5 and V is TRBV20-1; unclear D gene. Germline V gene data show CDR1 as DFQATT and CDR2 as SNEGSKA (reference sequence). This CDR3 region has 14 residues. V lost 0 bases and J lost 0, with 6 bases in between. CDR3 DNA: TGCAGTGCTAGAGAAGCTTATAGCAATCAGCCCCAGCATTTT. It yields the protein CSAREAYSNQPQHF.

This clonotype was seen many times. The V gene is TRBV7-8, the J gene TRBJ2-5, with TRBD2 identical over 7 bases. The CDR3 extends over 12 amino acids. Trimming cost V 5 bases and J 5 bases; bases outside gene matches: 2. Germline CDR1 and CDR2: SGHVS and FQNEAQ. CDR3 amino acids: CASSKLAETQYF. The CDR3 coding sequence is TGTGCCAGCAGCAAACTAGCGGAGACCCAGTACTTC.

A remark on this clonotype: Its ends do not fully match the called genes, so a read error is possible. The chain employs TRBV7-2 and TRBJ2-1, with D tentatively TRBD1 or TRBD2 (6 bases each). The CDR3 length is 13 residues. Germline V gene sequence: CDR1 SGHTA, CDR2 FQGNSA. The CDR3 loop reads CASRLGGYNEQFF. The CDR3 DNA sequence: TGTGCCAGCCGCTTAGGGGGGTACAATGAGCAGTTCTTC.

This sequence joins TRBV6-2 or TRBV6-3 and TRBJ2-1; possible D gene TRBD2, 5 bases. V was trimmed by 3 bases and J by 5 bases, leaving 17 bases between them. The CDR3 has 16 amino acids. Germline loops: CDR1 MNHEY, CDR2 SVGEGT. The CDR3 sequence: CASSYAGEGYDNEQFF. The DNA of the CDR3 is TGTGCCAGCAGTTATGCGGGCGAGGGATACGACAATGAGCAGTTCTTC.

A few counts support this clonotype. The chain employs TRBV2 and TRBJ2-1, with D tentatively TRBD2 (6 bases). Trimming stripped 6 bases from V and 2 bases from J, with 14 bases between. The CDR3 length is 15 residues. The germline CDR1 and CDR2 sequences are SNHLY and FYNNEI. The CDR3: CASRDVGGPYNEQFF. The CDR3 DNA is TGTGCCAGCAGGGATGTGGGGGGACCCTACAATGAGCAGTTCTTC.